A single sample is the source of the 14 T cell receptor beta chains below, sequenced in a study of control samples from healthy donors and cancer patients. Assay: immunoSEQ multiplex PCR; the TCRdb copy retains only in-frame clones and omits some. The sample holds some 140,000 clones, over 85% seen once. Sample: PBMCs. The receptors originated from a man aged 45-65 years with head and neck cancer.

The chain couples TRBV6-5 to TRBJ1-1; no clear D gene. V dropped 3 bases and J dropped 1 base, with 9 bases sitting between them. Germline lookup yields CDR1 MNHEY and CDR2 SVGAGI. This CDR3 has 14 amino acids. DNA for the CDR3: TGTGCCAGCAGTTATGGCGGTCCGAACACTGAAGCTTTCTTT. This translates into CASSYGGPNTEAFF.

The J gene is TRBJ2-1, the V gene TRBV5-6; TRBD2 aligns across 8 bases. The CDR3 contains 19 residues. V was pared by 4 bases and J by 2 bases, with 17 bases of the junction left unmatched. Looked up from germline, CDR1 is SGHDT and CDR2 is YYEEEE. Here the CDR3 reads CASSGGLPPSGRTYNEQFF. The CDR3 DNA reads TGTGCCAGCAGCGGGGGACTTCCCCCTAGCGGGCGTACCTACAATGAGCAGTTCTTC.

J is TRBJ2-7 and V is TRBV19; the D is unclear. The germline V and J ends were trimmed by 2 bases and 4 bases, with 9 bases remaining between them. Germline values: CDR1 LNHDA, CDR2 SQIVND (reference sequence). CDR3 length: 13 residues. The CDR3 nucleotides read TGTGCCAGTAGTATAATGACTTCTTACGAGCAGTACTTC. It encodes CASSIMTSYEQYF.

V gene TRBV9 combines with J gene TRBJ1-2; perhaps TRBD1 as D (6 bases). Deletions cut 4 bases from V and 4 bases from J, with 14 bases between. This CDR3 is built from 14 residues. Germline CDR1 and CDR2: SGDLS and YYNGEE. DNA for the CDR3: TGTGCCAGCAGCCGGGAGGGGGGCGTCTATGGCTACACCTTC. Encoded protein: CASSREGGVYGYTF.

In this sample, this clone turned up once. The sample holds other DNA sequences that translate to the same CDR3. V and J are TRBV11-3 and TRBJ2-2, with 7 bases identical to TRBD1. The length of the CDR3 is 16 residues. The V and J ends lost 2 bases and 0 bases, in that order; junction bases with no gene match: 3. Germline V gene sequence: CDR1 SGHNT, CDR2 YENEEA. The CDR3 nucleotides are TGTGCCAGCAGCTTATCCGGGACAGCGAACACCGGGGAGCTGTTTTTT. As protein: CASSLSGTANTGELFF. Variable domain in full (rest from reference TRBV11-3 and TRBJ2-2): EAGVVQSPRYKIIEKKQPVAFWCNPISGHNTLYWYLQNLGQGPELLIRYENEEAVDDSQLPKDRFSAERLKGVDSTLKIQPAELGDSAVYLCASSLSGTANTGELFFGEGSRLTVL.

This clone was observed a single time. The chain carries TRBV5-1 and TRBJ1-4; maybe TRBD1 (5 bases). Trimming removed 1 base from V and 7 bases from J, with 23 bases in between. The CDR3 is 18 amino acids. Germline lookup yields CDR1 SGHRS and CDR2 YFSETQ. The CDR3 DNA follows: TGCGCCAGCAGCTTGCATGCGACAGATAACGTCCTGTCTGAAAAACTGTTTTTT. Translated: CASSLHATDNVLSEKLFF.

The J gene is TRBJ2-1, the V gene TRBV10-2; 9 positions match TRBD2. The CDR3 sequence is 13 residues long. After removal of 7 bases from V and 7 bases from J, the junction contained 5 bases not matched to a gene. Germline-derived CDR1 and CDR2 are WSHSY and SAAADI. Here the CDR3 reads CASKESGGNEQFF. Here the CDR3 DNA reads TGCGCCAGCAAGGAGAGCGGGGGGAATGAGCAGTTCTTC.

The rearrangement joins TRBV19 to TRBJ2-6; weak D call: TRBD1 (6 bases). This CDR3 is built from 18 residues. Trimming cost V 6 bases and J 0 bases, with 18 bases left between them. CDR1 is LNHDA and CDR2 is SQIVND in the germline V gene (reference sequence). CDR3 region: CASSARTDRNSGANVLTF. The CDR3 DNA sequence: TGTGCCAGTAGCGCCCGAACGGACAGAAACTCTGGGGCCAACGTCCTGACTTTC. Full variable domain (outside the CDR3, taken from reference TRBV19 and TRBJ2-6): DGGITQSPKYLFRKEGQNVTLSCEQNLNHDAMYWYRQDPGQGLRLIYYSQIVNDFQKGDIAEGYSVSREKKESFPLTVTSAQKNPTAFYLCASSARTDRNSGANVLTFGAGSRLTVL.

The chain links TRBV10-2 to TRBJ2-3; D remains unclear. The CDR3 has 14 amino acids. The germline CDR1 and CDR2 sequences are WSHSY and SAAADI. V shed 0 bases and J shed 3 bases, with 7 bases lying between them. The CDR3 coding sequence is TGCGCCAGCAGTGAGTCGATTAAGACAGATACGCAGTATTTT. It translates to CASSESIKTDTQYF.

J is TRBJ2-5 and V is TRBV19; 13 bases fit TRBD2. After removal of 5 bases from V and 4 bases from J, the junction contained 7 bases not matched to a gene. The CDR3 totals 16 residues. Germline-derived CDR1 and CDR2 are LNHDA and SQIVND (reference sequence). In nucleotides, the CDR3 is TGTGCCAGTAGTGTTACTAGCGGGGGGGCCAGAGAGACCCAGTACTTC. Amino acids: CASSVTSGGARETQYF. Full variable domain (rest looked up from reference TRBV19 and TRBJ2-5): DGGITQSPKYLFRKEGQNVTLSCEQNLNHDAMYWYRQDPGQGLRLIYYSQIVNDFQKGDIAEGYSVSREKKESFPLTVTSAQKNPTAFYLCASSVTSGGARETQYFGPGTRLLVL.

V and J are TRBV5-6 and TRBJ2-7; TRBD2 is a possible D gene (6 bases). CDR3 length: 14 residues. The germline V and J ends were trimmed by 2 bases and 0 bases, with 9 bases remaining between them. Germline V gives CDR1 SGHDT, CDR2 YYEEEE. CDR3 nucleotide sequence: TGTGCCAGCAGCTTCGCCGGGAGCTCCTACGAGCAGTACTTC. Protein product: CASSFAGSSYEQYF.

The CDR3, as DNA: TGTGCCAGCAATCTGGACAGTTTCTATAATTCACCCCTCCACTTT. This sequence encodes CASNLDSFYNSPLHF. The chain links TRBV2 to TRBJ1-6; D is possibly TRBD1 (6 bases). With 7 bases removed from V and 3 bases from J, the gap between germline ends came to 13 bases. Germline V lookup: CDR1 SNHLY, CDR2 FYNNEI. The CDR3 runs to 15 residues.

The V call is TRBV5-1, the J call TRBJ2-1; 8 bases match TRBD1. Germline V gene sequence: CDR1 SGHRS, CDR2 YFSETQ. The CDR3 extends over 14 amino acids. V shed 4 bases and J 8 bases; nucleotides not matched to a gene: 8. In DNA, the CDR3 is TGCGCCAGCAGCCAACTAGAACAGGGGGATGAGCAGTTCTTC. Its translation is CASSQLEQGDEQFF.

V is TRBV4-1 and J is TRBJ1-6; no firm D call. The V gene's germline CDR1 is MGHRA and CDR2 YSYEKL. The CDR3 runs to 14 residues. Between the trimmed V and J ends, which lost 9 bases and 4 bases, there was a span of 13 bases. The CDR3: CASEERPYNSPLHF. The CDR3 region has the DNA TGCGCCAGTGAAGAAAGGCCTTATAATTCACCCCTCCACTTT.